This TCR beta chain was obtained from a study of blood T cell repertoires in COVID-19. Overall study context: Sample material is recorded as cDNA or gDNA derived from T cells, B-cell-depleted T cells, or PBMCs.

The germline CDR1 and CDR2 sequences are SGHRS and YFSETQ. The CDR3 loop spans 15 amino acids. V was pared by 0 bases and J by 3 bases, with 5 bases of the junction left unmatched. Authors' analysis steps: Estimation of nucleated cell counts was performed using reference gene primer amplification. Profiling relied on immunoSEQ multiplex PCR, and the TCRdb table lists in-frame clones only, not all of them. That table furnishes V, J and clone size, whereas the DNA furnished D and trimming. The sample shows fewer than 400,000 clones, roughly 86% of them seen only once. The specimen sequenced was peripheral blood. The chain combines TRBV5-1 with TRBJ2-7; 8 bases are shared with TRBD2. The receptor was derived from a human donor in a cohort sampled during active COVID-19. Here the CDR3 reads CASSLGLATRYEQYF. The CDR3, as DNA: TGCGCCAGCAGCTTGGGACTAGCGACCCGCTACGAGCAGTACTTC.